The T cell receptor beta chain described here comes from a study of T-cell reconstitution after alpha-beta-depleted transplantation in children. Study-wide points: About two months after transplant, alpha-beta T cells reportedly came from several hundred expanded graft clones. When one year had passed after transplant, most T-cell counts and diversity came from newly produced T cells. The study traced high day-60 TCRbeta diversity in some patients to surviving recipient T cells and thymic progenitors.

This clonotype was counted between two and nine times. The antigen remains unidentified. The CDR3 is made up of 11 amino acids. The germline gives CDR1 LNHDA, CDR2 SQIVND (reference sequence). Trimming removed 3 bases at V and 6 bases at J, with 2 bases between. Unique molecular identifiers were built into the TCRbeta library. TCRdb recomputed calls from the PCR reads with MiXCR, one row per CDR3 protein. The table records 330,000 or so distinct CDR3 sequences, roughly 9.1% of them present only once. This clonotype was obtained from a boy under two years old with acute myeloid leukemia, due to receive a stem cell transplant. The chain uses TRBV19 and TRBJ2-2; unclear D gene. This sample comprised PBMCs, obtained before TCRalphabeta/CD19-depleted stem cell transplant. The CDR3 loop is CASSIPGELFF. For the CDR3, the DNA is TGTGCCAGTAGTATCCCCGGGGAGCTGTTTTTT.